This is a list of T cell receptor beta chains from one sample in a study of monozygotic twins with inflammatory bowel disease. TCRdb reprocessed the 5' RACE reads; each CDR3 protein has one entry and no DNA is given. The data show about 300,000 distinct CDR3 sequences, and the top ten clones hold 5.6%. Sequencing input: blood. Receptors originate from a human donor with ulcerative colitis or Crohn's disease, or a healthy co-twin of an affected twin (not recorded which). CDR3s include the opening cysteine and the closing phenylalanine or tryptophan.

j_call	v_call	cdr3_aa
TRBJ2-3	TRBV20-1	CSPVGDTRPDTQYF
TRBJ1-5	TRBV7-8	CASSLFRGVGNQPQHF
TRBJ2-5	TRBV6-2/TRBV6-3	CASRYLGTETQYF
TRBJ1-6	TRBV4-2	CASSDFLDSPLHF
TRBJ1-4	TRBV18	CASSPGLRNEKLFF
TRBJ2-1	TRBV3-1	CASSQDLLGALDEQFF
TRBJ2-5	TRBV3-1	CASSQDRVATQYF
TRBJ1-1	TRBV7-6	CASSFRSGGEAFF
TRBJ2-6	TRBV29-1	CSVSPGANVLTF
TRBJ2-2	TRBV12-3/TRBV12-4	CASRGGANTGELFF
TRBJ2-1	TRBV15	CATSVDPGKDEQFF
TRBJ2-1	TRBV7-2	CASSFQVAGGFNEQFF
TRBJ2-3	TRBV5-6	CASSFIGTNTDTQYF
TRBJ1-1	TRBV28	CASSLLSEEAFF
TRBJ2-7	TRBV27	CASSLLRPSGRVEQYF
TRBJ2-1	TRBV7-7	CASSEFAGSSYNEQFF
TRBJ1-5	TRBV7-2	CASSLVPPPGEDQPQHF
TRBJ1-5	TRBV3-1	CASSHDRFNQPQHF
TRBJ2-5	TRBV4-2	CASSQERARSETQYF
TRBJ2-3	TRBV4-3	CASSLRTDATDTQYF
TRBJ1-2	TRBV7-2	CASSPGPSGTYGYTF
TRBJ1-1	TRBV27	CASRGGLNTEAFF
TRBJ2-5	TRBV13	CASSLEVTGADEETQYF
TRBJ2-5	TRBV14	CASSQDVTGSQETQYF
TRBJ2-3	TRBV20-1	CSAPSGQGTDTQYF
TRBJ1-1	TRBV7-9	CASSLQAEAFF
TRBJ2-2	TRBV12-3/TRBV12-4	CASSLRGKTAGELFF
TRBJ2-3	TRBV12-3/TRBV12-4	CASSLGGDTQYF
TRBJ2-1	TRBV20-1	CSASMSGPFNEQFF
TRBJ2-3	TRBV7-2	CASSKGQTDTQYF
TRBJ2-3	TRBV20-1	CSARTASTDTQYF
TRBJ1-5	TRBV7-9	CATTSVQENNQPQHF
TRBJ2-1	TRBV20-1	CSAPPVRGAWNEQFF
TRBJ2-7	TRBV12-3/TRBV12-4	CASSLRLSSYEQYF
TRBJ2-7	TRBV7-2	CASSLAQTYEQYF
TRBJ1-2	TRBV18	CASSPDAGYGYTF
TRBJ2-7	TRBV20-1	CSAREPLAGFYEQYF
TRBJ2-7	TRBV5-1	CASSSAGSYEQYF
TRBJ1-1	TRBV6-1	CASTPWFGARGTEAFF
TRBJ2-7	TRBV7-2	CASSLPAPQTPSEQYF
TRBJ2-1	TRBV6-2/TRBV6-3	CASSYLLAGTSSYNEQFF
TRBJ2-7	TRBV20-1	CSAPVGGSPYEQYF
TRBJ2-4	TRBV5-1	CASSKDGAKNIQYF
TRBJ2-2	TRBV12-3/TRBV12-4	CASSPEGGPGGELFF
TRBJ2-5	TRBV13	CASSLVVETQYF
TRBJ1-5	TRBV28	CASTLVTGTGSPQPQHF
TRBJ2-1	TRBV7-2	CASSLEGDGDEQFF
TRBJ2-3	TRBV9	CASSVWADTDTQYF
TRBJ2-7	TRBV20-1	CSASFQVGLAGQYF
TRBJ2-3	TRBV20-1	CSATGWVADTQYF
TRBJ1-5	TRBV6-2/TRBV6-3	CASSTRPGSRVGRNQPQHF
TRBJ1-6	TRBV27	CASSLWARYDSPLHF
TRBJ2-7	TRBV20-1	CSASVRTSRYEQYF